This T cell receptor (beta chain) was documented in a study of identical twins. Study-wide findings and caveats: Beta clonotypes that were abundant in cord blood contained fewer insertions, a pattern absent from memory repertoires. Sequences that were beta out-of-frame showed weaker excess twin sharing. Within twin pairs, the out-of-frame alpha sequences they shared showed excess low generation probability. The models systematically underestimated how much out-of-frame TCR alpha was shared in monozygotic twins.

The CDR3 extends over 15 amino acids. With 7 bases clipped from V and 4 bases from J, the junction kept 5 bases outside the gene matches. TCRdb redid the calling of the 5' RACE reads with MiXCR, one entry per CDR3 protein. The profile shows approximately 630,000 distinct CDR3 sequences, around 7.4% of them singletons. This clonotype was recorded many times. The target antigen is unknown. These sequences were also reported in another study, on yellow fever vaccine responses in identical twins.

Sequences were obtained from PBMCs. The chain links TRBV12-3 or TRBV12-4 to TRBJ2-2, with TRBD2 matching 11 bases. The receptor comes from a woman aged 18-29 years in good health. The CDR3 sequence is CASKLAGAVTGELFF. CDR3 bases: TGTGCCAGCAAACTAGCGGGGGCGGTCACCGGGGAGCTGTTTTTT.